This T cell receptor beta chain stems from a study of cytomegalovirus exposure and HLA in healthy donors (dated by TCRdb to 2015 to 2018). Study-level background: An earlier analysis of several hundred of the donors reported 250 to 300 Gb of sequence data and 120 million or so unique TCR beta sequences from roughly 200 million T cells. A later genetic analysis took genome-wide SNP genotypes for 398 of the 666 donors and used that subset as a discovery cohort. Five DR-DQ haplotypes were handled as single units for association and clustering because linkage in the cohort was strong. The study aimed to test whether signatures of past pathogen exposure could be identified by cataloging public T cell receptors. To predict cytomegalovirus infection status, the study combined high-throughput TCR immunosequencing, statistical association of individual TCRs with disease status, and machine learning. Alongside the repertoire data, information on donor age, sex, ethnicity and CMV serostatus was compiled. Every repertoire in the discovery cohort had been generated on one and the same sequencing platform. Using immunosequencing, the study profiled T cell repertoires from about 610 subjects and related those repertoires to cytomegalovirus serostatus. In the later analysis, no new phenotypic data were used to find candidate immune exposures; instead, reliance was placed on TCR beta sequences and their occurrence across donors. An early release that covered roughly 600 HLA-typed donors contained about 300 gigabases of sequencing data and 65 million to 100 million unique TCR sequences. To decide whether each TCR beta V gene segment behaved as functional or pseudogenic, an earlier analysis of some 600 of the donors relied on high-throughput TCR beta sequencing. Of the 350 to 400 genotyped donors, 81% fell in the genetic ancestry cluster associated with self-reported Caucasian donors. In addition to the first cohort of about 650 subjects, a separate validation cohort of some 120 different subjects was used. On average, 235,054 unique TCR beta nucleotide sequences were sequenced per donor among more than 350 genotyped donors of the cohort, with roughly 18% of those sequences being non-productive. The number of typed donors differed by locus: about 620-640 for A, B, C, DRB1 and DQB1; roughly 510 for DQA1; 600 to 610 for DPA1; and about 450 for DPB1. A later analysis re-examined previously published TCR beta repertoires from roughly 720 donors and added high-resolution HLA genotyping to investigate patterns of TCR occurrence. HLA typing included class I and class II loci at four-digit resolution.

In total, just over 650 healthy bone marrow donors made up the cohort. At the time of sampling, all cohort members were nominally healthy, though unrecorded immune exposures were likely present. The donor tested CMV seronegative and was one of the 352 seronegative cohort members. A peripheral blood sample was collected from each donor, and TCR beta sequencing was performed on peripheral blood mononuclear cells. Genomic DNA was extracted from the blood cell samples with the Qiagen DNeasy Blood Extraction Kit. Remarks on this clone: Its cognate antigen has yet to be identified. It has no much larger one-base neighbor in the sample; base qualities were not kept.

Including cysteine and phenylalanine, the CDR3 has 16 amino acids. The DNA shown is the 48-base CDR3, in frame from base 1. Via the germline V gene (reference sequence), CDR1 is LNHDA and CDR2 SQIVND. V is shortened by 2 bases, J by 0 bases, and the region joining them spans 11 bases. Libraries came from the immunoSEQ multiplex PCR assay. A mixture of 60 forward primers for TCR Vbeta segments and 13 reverse primers for TCR Jbeta segments was used in the multiplex PCR. A multiplex PCR assay on genomic DNA amplified the CDR3 region of rearranged TCR beta genes. On the Illumina HiSeq System, the amplified TCR beta libraries were sequenced as 87-base-pair reads. The paper's data handling went like this. A later analysis counted tens of millions of unique TCR beta chains across the 690 or so repertoires, and about 10 million of these chains were shared by at least two donors. To remove PCR and sequencing errors, raw reads were error-corrected and collapsed into unique sequences using a nearest-neighbor algorithm that merged closely related sequences. Alignment of CDR3 sequences to IMGT reference sequences was used to assign V, D and J gene segments. Each retained sequence needed at least a six-nucleotide match to both a V gene segment and a J gene segment. Rearrangements were called productive when the CDR3 lacked stop codons and stayed in frame with V and J; all others were non-productive. CDR3 was defined by IMGT convention, running from the second conserved V-encoded cysteine to the conserved J-encoded phenylalanine. Sequences without an unambiguous match to a single V gene segment were excluded from the earlier analysis of almost 600 of the donors. In an earlier analysis of 587 of the donors, V segments were called functional above 56.7% productive rearrangements and were called segregating when the between-donor standard deviation exceeded 5%. A statistical classification framework was developed to diagnose cytomegalovirus status using the catalog of TCR beta chain sequences. V and J gene assignment, in a later analysis, came from comparing TCR nucleotide sequences with IMGT/GENE-DB human TR gene sequences. In a later analysis, CDR3 sequences and most-parsimonious VDJ recombination scenarios were assigned using the TCRdist pipeline. In a later analysis, every TCR beta chain was defined by the combination of its CDR3 amino acid sequence and its V-gene family, and reads without a unique V-gene family were dropped. To address suspected cross-contamination and a sequencing artifact, a later analysis removed 592 highly shared, low-generation-probability nucleotide sequences. A later analysis calculated a clonal expansion index for each public chain from normalized within-repertoire ranks of inferred template counts. In a later analysis, generation probabilities were computed using a VDJ recombination model fitted to out-of-frame rearrangements, and the results were checked against IGoR. In a later analysis, hypergeometric tests were used to score TCR-TCR, TCR-HLA and TCR-CMV co-occurrence, with a repertoire-size bias correction applied to TCR pairs. To estimate false discovery rates, a later analysis permuted the HLA or CMV assignments 20 times. In a later analysis, co-occurring TCRs were grouped using DBSCAN, with TCRdist sequence similarity added in when clustering inside HLA-allele-positive subsets. Co-occurrence clustering excluded repertoires with fewer than 30,000 or more than 120,000 public chains, plus five with anomalous nucleotide sharing. Not all clones reach the TCRdb copy of this immuneACCESS table, which keeps in-frame sequences only. Checked studies attribute under half of the gap to unresolved V genes and leave the rest unexplained. That table is the source of V, J and clone size, and D and trimming were worked out from the DNA. This sample gives around 140,000 clones in total; over 70% of them show up just once. Together, the top ten hold around 7% of the sample.

Study-wide conclusions, independent of this receptor: This cohort had only TCR beta chains sequenced, and the lack of alpha or paired-chain data limited which features could be detected. According to a later analysis, most CMV-associated TCR beta chains appeared to be HLA-restricted, and the HLA associations seemed to be driven largely by CMV exposure. Across donors, most TCR sequences were observed very rarely, whereas some public TCRs were present in many individuals. A cluster of highly shared sequence variants was judged likely to be a technical artifact of the sequencing pipeline. It was suggested by the authors that the approach could potentially be generalized to other disease states and immunological phenotypes. According to a later analysis, parvovirus B19, influenza, CMV and Epstein-Barr virus appeared linked to several top co-occurrence clusters. A further reported finding was that TCR beta sequences accurately predicted the HLA-A and HLA-B alleles for most subjects in the first cohort. In a later analysis, TCR association rates were found to vary across HLA loci, with the most associated TCRs seen for DRB1 alleles and the fewest for HLA-C alleles. The presence/absence analyses assumed that sequencing depth was roughly uniform across donors, and that assumption may not be true. Cytomegalovirus status was reported to be diagnosed by the classifier with high specificity and sensitivity in both the original and validation cohorts. Because HLA typing was missing for some donors at each locus, association tests included only the typed subset. In vitro tests confirmed that a few of the cytomegalovirus-associated TCR beta chains recognize cytomegalovirus antigens. The earlier analysis of approximately 560 of the donors excluded 15 to 20 rarely observed V segments, including chromosome 9 orphons, because counts were too low. The only immune exposure information available for the cohort was CMV serostatus. In a later analysis, some 18,000 TCR beta sequences were associated with specific HLA alleles at a false discovery rate of 0.05. The 87-base-pair reads could not distinguish some IMGT-functional V segments, including TRBV6-2 and TRBV6-3, so those segments were excluded. In an earlier analysis of 587 of the donors, most TCR beta V segments appeared in productive rearrangements about 87% or about 30% of the time, broadly matching IMGT annotations. In a later analysis, HLA-associated TCR beta chains were found to be more clonally expanded and to have lower generation probabilities than equally common non-associated chains. Correlated functional status among segregating V segments might reflect linkage disequilibrium, but an unknown experimental factor could not be ruled out. Strong co-occurrence of HLA alleles, especially DR and DQ, made assigning TCR associations to individual alleles difficult. A total of around 150 TCR beta chains were listed by the study as associated with cytomegalovirus. V-gene and J-gene trimming of TCR beta chains was associated with a missense DCLRE1C variant in a later genetic analysis, and the association was replicated in an independent cohort. Compared with the roughly 670-donor mean, donors in an Asian-associated ancestry cluster had fewer N-insertions in productive TCRs, according to a later genetic analysis.

Sample: PBMCs. The V and J segments used are TRBV19 and TRBJ2-1, with the D gene too uncertain to name. The origin of this receptor is a young man in good health and CMV-seronegative. This receptor has the CDR3 CASSISIAASYNEQFF. The DNA sequence follows: TGTGCCAGTAGTATAAGTATAGCAGCCTCCTACAATGAGCAGTTCTTC.